This passage covers 30 T cell receptor beta chains from one sample sequenced in a study of tumor-infiltrating lymphocytes in oesophageal squamous cell carcinoma (dated by TCRdb to 2016 to 2018). The library was prepared using PCR. TCRdb records Illumina HiSeq 2000 as the sequencer. In-frame beta chains were kept once TCRdb had trimmed the public reads at Q25 with fastp and called clones with MiXCR. Each CDR3 protein gets just one entry, which takes the most common genes and DNA from the rows behind it. This sample is represented by about 22,000 distinct CDR3 sequences; approximately 34% of them were singletons. The ten largest clones represent approximately 20% of the sample. The sample taken for sequencing was esophageal tumor tissue. The receptors come from a female donor with esophageal squamous cell carcinoma.

The chain recombines TRBV3-1 with TRBJ2-7; D is undetermined. The CDR3 totals 12 residues. The germline gives CDR1 LGHDT, CDR2 YNNKEL (reference sequence). V was pared by 4 bases and J by 2 bases, with 6 bases between. The CDR3 coding sequence is TGTGCCAGCAGCCCACGGACCTACGAGCAGTACTTC. Protein product: CASSPRTYEQYF.

The table lists this clonotype with many counts. V and J are TRBV6-1 and TRBJ2-5; weak D call: TRBD2 (7 bases). The J call may be in error: the DNA end matches TRBJ2-7 better. Germline CDR1 MNHNS, CDR2 SASEGT. The CDR3 is made up of 15 amino acids. In DNA, the CDR3 is TGTGCCAGCAGTTCCGCGGGGGCCCGATGGAACGAGCAGTACTTC. This translates into CASSSAGARWNEQYF.

The chain joins TRBV12-3 or TRBV12-4 to TRBJ2-5, with D uncertain. Gene TRBJ2-1 matches the end of the DNA better, so the J call may be wrong. The CDR3 consists of 13 residues. The CDR3 nucleotides are TGTGCCAGCAGTTTAGGACTGTTCAATGAGCAGTTCTTC. As protein: CASSLGLFNEQFF.

This clonotype appeared many times. The chain recombines TRBV12-3 or TRBV12-4 with TRBJ1-5, with a possible D match to TRBD1 (6 bases). The CDR3 has 15 residues. Trimming stripped 6 bases from V and 7 bases from J, with 19 bases between. DNA for the CDR3: TGTGCCAGCAGCCCCCCGGGGGCCGGGGGGCAGCCCCAGCATTTT. As protein: CASSPPGAGGQPQHF.

This clonotype has a count of ten or more. The chain employs TRBV5-1 and TRBJ2-7; D perhaps matches TRBD2 (6 bases). The better agreement between TRBJ2-5 and the DNA end casts doubt on the J call. The CDR3 is made up of 15 amino acids. The germline V gene encodes CDR1 SGHRS and CDR2 YFSETQ. This chain's CDR3 is CASARTGEIRETQYF. The CDR3 DNA reads as TGCGCCAGCGCTAGGACGGGGGAAATTCGGGAGACCCAGTACTTC.

The chain combines TRBV7-2 with TRBJ2-1; no firm D call. Trimming removed 4 bases at V and 1 base at J, with 14 bases between. CDR1 and CDR2 (germline): SGHTA, FQGNSA. The CDR3 is 16 residues long. CDR3 protein: CASSSAAGASYNEQFF. The CDR3 DNA follows: TGTGCCAGCAGCTCAGCTGCTGGCGCTTCCTACAATGAGCAGTTCTTC.

This clonotype appeared many times. This rearrangement joins TRBV28 to TRBJ1-5; D is unresolved. CDR1 and CDR2 (germline): MDHEN, SYDVKM. This CDR3 region has 15 residues. Trimming pared 8 bases from V and 2 bases from J, leaving 16 bases between. CDR3 protein: CASSLTGFGNQPQHF. The CDR3 DNA sequence: TGTGCCAGCTCCCTGACGGGGTTCGGCAATCAGCCCCAGCATTTT. The full variable domain, with the rest looked up from reference TRBV28 and TRBJ1-5, is DVKVTQSSRYLVKRTGEKVFLECVQDMDHENMFWYRQDPGLGLRLIYFSYDVKMKEKGDIPEGYSVSREKKERFSLILESASTNQTSMYLCASSLTGFGNQPQHFGDGTRLSIL.

This rearrangement joins TRBV7-4 to TRBJ2-3; D not certain. Trimming removed 10 bases from V and 0 bases from J, with 11 bases in between. Germline-derived CDR1 and CDR2 are SGHVT and SQSDAQ. The CDR3 is 13 amino acids. Here the CDR3 DNA reads TGTGCCACCCGGTTTTCTAGCACAGATACGCAGTATTTT. Translation: CATRFSSTDTQYF. Full variable domain (missing parts from reference TRBV7-4 and TRBJ2-3): GAGVSQSPRYKVAKRGRDVALRCDSISGHVTLYWYRQTLGQGSEVLTYSQSDAQRDKSGRPSGRFSAERPERSVSTLKIQRTEQGDSAVYLCATRFSSTDTQYFGPGTRLTVL.

The chain has TRBV3-1 and TRBJ1-5; no definite D call. Trimming left V 11 bases short and J 2 bases short, with 13 bases between. CDR3 size: 13 residues. Germline CDR1 LGHDT, CDR2 YNNKEL (reference sequence). CDR3 sequence (DNA): TGTGCCGGCGACTGGACGGGCAATCAGCCCCAGCATTTT. Its translation is CAGDWTGNQPQHF.

The sample holds many counts of this clonotype. Here the CDR3 reads CASSFGTGLGTEAFF. The CDR3, as DNA: TGTGCCAGCAGCTTCGGAACAGGGTTGGGCACTGAAGCTTTCTTT. V gene TRBV5-6 combines with J gene TRBJ1-1; D might be TRBD1 (6 bases). Germline CDR1 reads SGHDT; CDR2 reads YYEEEE. The CDR3 covers 15 residues. Trimming took 2 bases from V and 4 from J, leaving 15 bases between them.

This clonotype was seen repeatedly, ten times or more. The rearrangement uses TRBV11-3 and TRBJ2-3; no clear D. CDR3 length equals 12 residues. V was pared by 2 bases and J by 5 bases, with 5 bases between. Germline CDR1 is SGHNT and CDR2 is YENEEA. CDR3 bases: TGTGCCAGCAGCTTATTCGAAGATACGCAGTATTTT. Encoded protein: CASSLFEDTQYF. The full variable domain, with the rest looked up from reference TRBV11-3 and TRBJ2-3, is EAGVVQSPRYKIIEKKQPVAFWCNPISGHNTLYWYLQNLGQGPELLIRYENEEAVDDSQLPKDRFSAERLKGVDSTLKIQPAELGDSAVYLCASSLFEDTQYFGPGTRLTVL.

In this sample, this clonotype turned up many times. The chain uses TRBV6-2 or TRBV6-3 and TRBJ2-7, with a possible D match to TRBD2 (6 bases). This CDR3 region has 17 residues. Trimming pared 6 bases from V and 2 bases from J, leaving 23 bases between. From germline, CDR1 is MNHEY and CDR2 SVGEGT. This chain's CDR3 is CASSPHPTLGGPYEQYF. In nucleotides, the CDR3 is TGTGCCAGCAGCCCCCACCCGACTTTGGGAGGTCCCTACGAGCAGTACTTC.

This clonotype has more than one count but fewer than ten. V and J are TRBV29-1 and TRBJ2-7, with D tentatively TRBD2 (6 bases). Germline assignment: CDR1 SQVTM and CDR2 ANQGSEA. The CDR3 has 13 amino acids. V dropped 4 bases and J dropped 0 bases, with 10 bases sitting between them. The CDR3 nucleotides read TGCAGCGTTGCTGCGGGAAGCTCCTACGAGCAGTACTTC. Translation: CSVAAGSSYEQYF.

This clonotype was seen a handful of times. The chain links TRBV7-8 to TRBJ2-7; D is unresolved. Per the germline V gene, CDR1 is SGHVS and CDR2 is FQNEAQ. This CDR3 is 13 amino acids long. Between the trimmed V and J ends, which lost 2 bases and 2 bases, there was a span of 7 bases. In DNA form, the CDR3 reads TGTGCCAGCAGCTTATCTAGGACCTACGAGCAGTACTTC. It translates to CASSLSRTYEQYF.

This clonotype was found many times. The CDR3 region is CASHPAAANTGELFF. The DNA for the CDR3 is TGTGCCAGCCACCCGGCAGCAGCGAACACCGGGGAGCTGTTTTTT. The gene calls are TRBV5-5 and TRBJ2-2, with D unresolved. The ends were cut back, 7 bases at V and 0 bases at J, with 13 bases in the middle. The CDR3 runs 15 residues. From germline, CDR1 is SGHKS and CDR2 YYEKEE (reference sequence).

This chain links TRBV5-6 with TRBJ2-7; D is undetermined. V lost 2 bases and J 0 bases, leaving 12 bases between the germline ends. The CDR3 is 15 residues long. CDR1 and CDR2 (germline): SGHDT, YYEEEE. DNA for the CDR3: TGTGCCAGCAGCTTTTTGGGGTATAGCTCCTACGAGCAGTACTTC. It yields the protein CASSFLGYSSYEQYF. Using reference TRBV5-6 and TRBJ2-7 for the parts outside the CDR3, the full variable domain is DAGVTQSPTHLIKTRGQQVTLRCSPKSGHDTVSWYQQALGQGPQFIFQYYEEEERQRGNFPDRFSGHQFPNYSSELNVNALLLGDSALYLCASSFLGYSSYEQYFGPGTRLTVT.

This clonotype was recorded many times. The chain uses TRBV7-9 and TRBJ1-3; 9 positions agree with TRBD1. The junction had 2 bases not matched to a gene; V was cut back by 1 base and J by 7 bases. This CDR3 is built from 14 residues. CDR1 is SEHNR and CDR2 is FQNEAQ in the germline V gene (reference sequence). CDR3 bases: TGTGCCAGCAGCTTAGGGGACAGGGACAACACCATATATTTT. Its protein product is CASSLGDRDNTIYF.

This rearrangement joins TRBV3-1 to TRBJ2-7; maybe TRBD1 (6 bases). In germline, CDR1 is LGHDT, CDR2 YNNKEL (reference sequence). Trimming pared 0 bases from V and 1 base from J, leaving 13 bases between. The CDR3 sequence is 16 residues long. CDR3 nucleotides: TGTGCCAGCAGCCAAGAAAGGTGGGGACAATCCTACGAGCAGTACTTC. Translation gives CASSQERWGQSYEQYF.

The rearrangement joins TRBV6-8 to TRBJ2-3, with TRBD2 identical over 14 bases. The end of the DNA aligns better with TRBJ2-5, so the J call may be wrong. Germline V lookup: CDR1 MNHGY, CDR2 SAAAGT. The CDR3 contains 17 residues. CDR3 sequence reads: CASSYSGLAGVLETQYF. The CDR3 bases are TGTGCCAGCAGTTACTCGGGACTAGCGGGAGTATTGGAGACCCAGTACTTC.

The rearrangement links TRBV15 to TRBJ2-3, with D unclear. Germline CDR1 and CDR2: LNHNV and YYDKDF (reference sequence). This CDR3 comprises 13 residues. V gave up 2 bases and J gave up 4 bases, with 7 bases separating them. Here the CDR3 DNA reads TGTGCCACCAGCAGAATTTTGGCAGATACGCAGTATTTT. This sequence encodes CATSRILADTQYF.

The chain recombines TRBV4-2 with TRBJ2-3; 7 nucleotides align to TRBD2. The DNA end is more similar to TRBJ2-5, so the J call may be wrong. Germline values: CDR1 LGHNA, CDR2 YNFKEQ. The CDR3 has 13 amino acids. CDR3 sequence (DNA): TGTGCCAGCAGGCTCCGTAGCGGGGAGACCCAGTACTTC. Protein sequence: CASRLRSGETQYF.

Ten or more counts support this clonotype. This chain uses TRBV10-1 with TRBJ1-1; no clear D gene. The CDR3 length is 16 residues. The germline CDR1 and CDR2 sequences are WNHNN and SYGVQD (reference sequence). V lost 2 bases to trimming and J lost 3 bases, with 16 bases between them. In nucleotides, the CDR3 is TGCGCCAGCAGTGAGAGGTTAACAGAGAAAGACACTGAAGCTTTCTTT. Translation: CASSERLTEKDTEAFF.

In regard to this clonotype: The conserved final phenylalanine or tryptophan is absent from the CDR3, which likely points to a read error. The DNA is left out, because the CDR3 cannot be placed on it with certainty; the CDR3 is given as TCRdb lists it. The chain recombines TRBV24-1 with TRBJ2-7; the table's D call, TRBD1, has no DNA check behind it. Germline CDR1 reads KGHDR; CDR2 reads SFDVKD. The CDR3 length equals 16 residues, ends included. This CDR3 is CATADRVPPYGYTFGS.

Ten or more counts support this clonotype. The rearrangement links TRBV27 to TRBJ2-6; no reliable D call. The germline gives CDR1 MNHEY, CDR2 SMNVEV (reference sequence). The CDR3 has 13 residues. V dropped 3 bases and J dropped 3 bases, with 3 bases sitting between them. CDR3 nucleotides: TGTGCCAGCAGTTTTGTTGGGGCCAACGTCCTGACTTTC. Its protein is CASSFVGANVLTF. The full variable domain, with the rest looked up from reference TRBV27 and TRBJ2-6, is EAQVTQNPRYLITVTGKKLTVTCSQNMNHEYMSWYRQDPGLGLRQIYYSMNVEVTDKGDVPEGYKVSRKEKRNFPLILESPSPNQTSLYFCASSFVGANVLTFGAGSRLTVL.

The J gene is TRBJ1-4, the V gene TRBV19; tentatively, D is TRBD1 (6 bases). In germline, CDR1 is LNHDA, CDR2 SQIVND (reference sequence). This CDR3 is built from 12 residues. Trimming took off 9 bases at V and 8 bases at J, with 13 bases between the two ends. The CDR3 spells CASQGTLEKLFF. The CDR3 DNA follows: TGTGCCAGCCAAGGGACATTGGAAAAACTGTTTTTT.

The chain couples TRBV18 to TRBJ2-2; perhaps TRBD2 as D (5 bases). The CDR3 has 14 amino acids. Germline V lookup: CDR1 KGHSH, CDR2 LQKENI. Deletions cut 4 bases from V and 4 bases from J, with 10 bases between. As DNA, the CDR3 is TGTGCCAGCTCACGGATTGCGGGCACCGGGGAGCTGTTTTTT. Translation: CASSRIAGTGELFF.

The CDR3 sequence is CASSTGQGNTEAFF. CDR3 coding DNA: TGTGCCAGCAGCACGGGACAGGGGAACACTGAAGCTTTCTTT. The chain joins TRBV7-9 to TRBJ1-1; 9 nucleotides line up with TRBD1. The CDR3 contains 14 residues. CDR1 and CDR2 (germline): SEHNR, FQNEAQ (reference sequence). With 5 bases clipped from V and 1 base from J, the junction kept 2 bases outside the gene matches.

The chain carries TRBV4-2 and TRBJ2-7, with D unresolved. Germline V gives CDR1 LGHNA, CDR2 YNFKEQ. The CDR3 spans 15 residues. V was cut by 1 base and J by 3 bases, with 13 bases left in between. In DNA, the CDR3 is TGTGCCAGCAGCCAAGTGAGCACGGATGACTACGAGCAGTACTTC. Residues: CASSQVSTDDYEQYF.

The rearrangement joins TRBV12-3 or TRBV12-4 to TRBJ2-5, with TRBD1 matching over 8 bases. TRBJ2-1 matches the DNA end more closely, so the J call is doubtful. The CDR3 loop spans 15 amino acids. The CDR3 nucleotides read TGTGCCAGCAGTTTAAGGCAGGGGGCTGAAAATGAGCAGTTCTTC. Its translation is CASSLRQGAENEQFF.

With respect to this clonotype: It is likely a read error, because the conserved phenylalanine at the end of the CDR3 is missing. The DNA is omitted, as the CDR3 cannot be located on it reliably, and the CDR3 follows TCRdb's listing. This chain joins TRBV7-6 and TRBJ2-7; the DNA was not compared with TRBD1, the D call given in the table. The CDR3 numbers 17 amino acids, ends counted. The germline CDR1 and CDR2 sequences are SGHVS and FNYEAQ. The CDR3 loop reads CASSPGLGQIYGYTFGS.